Listed below are T cell receptor beta chains from one sample, sequenced in a study of blood T cells in healthy people across ages. TCRdb used MiXCR to reprocess the 5' RACE reads, holding one entry per CDR3 protein. Of about 1,400,000 distinct CDR3 sequences detected, 42% appear once; the ten largest clones hold 6.5% to 10%. What was sequenced was blood. Every receptor here comes from a woman younger than 30 in good health. Each CDR3 is given with its conserved first and last residue. The order of the fields is D gene, J gene, clone size, V gene, CDR3 protein, CDR3 DNA. A D gene is named only where the DNA matches it firmly. Clone size appears in some rows only: once, few, many, or a class for an expanded clone.

NA,TRBJ1-5,few,TRBV4-2,CASSQQGGGNQPQHF,TGTGCCAGCAGCCAACAGGGAGGAGGCAATCAGCCCCAGCATTTT
TRBD1,TRBJ2-4,few,TRBV2,CASTHEGDRDIQYF,TGTGCCAGCACTCACGAAGGGGACAGGGACATTCAGTACTTC
NA,TRBJ2-3,NA,TRBV7-8,CASLMSTDTQYF,TGTGCCAGCTTGATGAGCACAGATACGCAGTATTTT
NA,TRBJ1-5,few,TRBV5-1,CASSPSGVGNQPQHF,TGCGCCAGCAGCCCAAGTGGGGTCGGCAATCAGCCCCAGCATTTT
NA,TRBJ2-7,NA,TRBV4-1,CASSQVSSVSYEQYF,TGCGCCAGCAGCCAAGTCAGTAGCGTCTCCTACGAGCAGTACTTC
NA,TRBJ2-1,few,TRBV4-2,CASSQGGEGDEQFF,TGTGCCAGCAGCCAAGGTGGGGAAGGGGATGAGCAGTTCTTC
TRBD2,TRBJ2-1,few,TRBV20-1,CSARDWRGINNEQFF,TGCAGTGCTAGAGATTGGCGGGGGATAAACAATGAGCAGTTCTTC
NA,TRBJ2-7,NA,TRBV4-1,CASSQGVPDEQYF,TGCGCCAGCAGCCAGGGAGTCCCGGACGAGCAGTACTTC
TRBD1,TRBJ1-2,few,TRBV7-2,CASSLSPGTVDGGYTF,TGTGCCAGCAGTCTTTCGCCGGGGACAGTCGACGGGGGCTACACCTTC
TRBD2,TRBJ2-5,NA,TRBV20-1,CSASRAGRVWDTEQYF,TGCAGTGCTAGCCGAGCGGGGCGCGTTTGGGATACTGAGCAGTACTTC
NA,TRBJ1-4,NA,TRBV27,CASSSRPTNEKLFF,TGTGCCAGCAGTTCCCGCCCAACTAATGAAAAACTGTTTTTT
NA,TRBJ2-7,NA,TRBV27,CASSKTKQGPYEQYF,TGTGCCAGCAGTAAGACAAAGCAGGGCCCCTACGAGCAGTACTTC
NA,TRBJ2-7,NA,TRBV28,CAWGGNYEQYF,TGTGCCTGGGGGGGCAACTACGAGCAGTACTTC
NA,TRBJ1-5,NA,TRBV19,CASSIDLGQGLWWNQPQHF,TGTGCCAGTAGTATAGATCTAGGGCAGGGCTTATGGTGGAATCAGCCCCAGCATTTT
TRBD2,TRBJ2-1,NA,TRBV4-2,CASSPRGAGGPYNEQFF,TGTGCCAGCAGCCCCCGCGGAGCGGGGGGGCCCTACAATGAGCAGTTCTTC
NA,TRBJ2-2,NA,TRBV12-3/TRBV12-4,CASRPHSNTGELFF,TGTGCCAGCAGACCGCATTCGAACACCGGGGAGCTGTTTTTT
NA,TRBJ2-5,once,TRBV5-1,CTSSLGIRGTRETQYF,TGCACCAGCAGCTTGGGAATACGGGGGACCCGGGAGACCCAGTACTTC
NA,TRBJ2-3,NA,TRBV7-3,CVSSLDGWTDTQYF,TGTGTCAGCAGCTTAGACGGGTGGACAGATACGCAGTATTTT
NA,TRBJ2-1,few,TRBV7-9,CASRALGKADSYNEQFF,TGTGCCAGCAGGGCCCTAGGGAAAGCGGACTCCTACAATGAGCAGTTCTTC
NA,TRBJ2-3,few,TRBV4-1,CASSQGLLRDTQYF,TGCGCCAGCAGCCAGGGACTCTTACGAGATACGCAGTATTTT
NA,TRBJ2-3,NA,TRBV7-2,CASSQRMDTQYF,TGTGCCAGCAGCCAGAGAATGGATACGCAGTATTTT
NA,TRBJ1-1,NA,TRBV5-1,CASSFQGRNTEAFF,TGCGCCAGCAGCTTCCAGGGTCGGAACACTGAAGCTTTCTTT
NA,TRBJ2-1,NA,TRBV3-1,CASSQDRKTGYSYNEQFF,TGTGCCAGCAGCCAAGACCGGAAAACAGGGTACTCCTACAATGAGCAGTTCTTC
NA,TRBJ1-4,NA,TRBV27,CASSFTGPEKLFF,TGTGCCAGCAGTTTCACCGGCCCAGAAAAACTGTTTTTT
NA,TRBJ2-7,few,TRBV20-1,CSAHGATSSYEQYF,TGCAGTGCCCATGGGGCAACTAGCTCCTACGAGCAGTACTTC
TRBD1,TRBJ2-1,few,TRBV7-6,CASSSKQGTSYNEQFF,TGTGCCAGCAGCTCCAAACAGGGGACCTCCTACAATGAGCAGTTCTTC
NA,TRBJ2-3,NA,TRBV11-2,CASSLGVDFTDTQYF,TGTGCCAGCAGCTTAGGGGTGGACTTCACAGATACGCAGTATTTT
NA,TRBJ2-5,NA,TRBV30,CAWRPLRGTGETQYF,TGTGCCTGGAGGCCCTTACGGGGAACGGGGGAGACCCAGTACTTC
TRBD1,TRBJ1-2,once,TRBV25-1,CASSQPGTGEANYGYTF,TGTGCCAGCAGTCAACCCGGGACAGGGGAAGCTAACTATGGCTACACCTTC
TRBD2,TRBJ2-1,many,TRBV27,CASTRTSGYNEQFF,TGTGCCAGCACCAGGACTAGCGGGTACAATGAGCAGTTCTTC
NA,TRBJ1-1,once,TRBV9,CASSVEDITNTEAFF,TGTGCCAGCAGCGTTGAAGACATTACGAACACTGAAGCTTTCTTT
TRBD1,TRBJ1-1,NA,TRBV7-6,CASSPSDRGYTEAFF,TGTGCCAGCAGCCCCTCCGACAGGGGATACACTGAAGCTTTCTTT
NA,TRBJ1-2,few,TRBV7-2,CASSITGLSRGYTF,TGTGCCAGCAGCATCACAGGGTTATCTCGAGGCTACACCTTC
NA,TRBJ2-5,many,TRBV3-1,CASSPLGQKSQETQYF,TGTGCCAGCAGCCCCCTAGGACAGAAATCCCAAGAGACCCAGTACTTC
NA,TRBJ2-1,NA,TRBV6-1,CASSWDLQSYNEQFF,TGTGCCAGTAGCTGGGACCTCCAGTCATACAATGAGCAGTTCTTC
TRBD2,TRBJ2-1,NA,TRBV20-1,CSASTAGASIYNEQFF,TGCAGTGCTAGCACCGCGGGAGCTTCTATATACAATGAGCAGTTCTTC
NA,TRBJ1-2,few,TRBV29-1,CSVDARTLGYTF,TGCAGCGTTGACGCTCGAACACTTGGCTACACCTTC
NA,TRBJ1-2,few,TRBV11-2,CASSLEPGNMAMATF,TGTGCCAGCAGCTTAGAACCCGGAAATATGGCTATGGCCACCTTC
NA,TRBJ2-3,NA,TRBV6-1,CASRGFTNTDTQYF,TGTGCCAGCAGGGGGTTTACTAACACAGATACGCAGTATTTT
NA,TRBJ2-4,once,TRBV2,CASSGGLENIQYF,TGTGCCAGCTCTGGAGGGCTCGAAAACATTCAGTACTTC
NA,TRBJ2-7,NA,TRBV20-1,CSASQRVRYEQYF,TGCAGTGCTAGCCAGCGGGTTCGCTACGAGCAGTACTTC
TRBD2,TRBJ2-5,few,TRBV20-1,CSARASGGQETQYF,TGCAGTGCTAGGGCTAGCGGGGGACAAGAGACCCAGTACTTC
NA,TRBJ2-1,NA,TRBV6-2/TRBV6-3,CAGMGPTSHPNEQFF,TGTGCCGGCATGGGGCCAACCTCCCACCCCAATGAGCAGTTCTTC
TRBD2,TRBJ2-5,NA,TRBV2,CASREVASGSLGTQYF,TGTGCCAGCAGAGAGGTTGCTAGCGGGAGCTTGGGGACCCAGTACTTC
TRBD2,TRBJ2-3,NA,TRBV4-1,CASSQDRLAGALHTDTQYF,TGCGCCAGCAGCCAAGATCGACTAGCGGGGGCCCTACACACAGATACGCAGTATTTT
TRBD2,TRBJ2-1,NA,TRBV6-5,CASSRSSGGSYNEQFF,TGTGCCAGCAGTCGGTCTAGCGGGGGCTCCTACAATGAGCAGTTCTTC
NA,TRBJ2-5,NA,TRBV6-6,CASSYSWPPGWEQYF,TGTGCCAGCAGTTACTCATGGCCCCCAGGTTGGGAGCAGTACTTC
NA,TRBJ1-2,NA,TRBV3-1,CASSSRNRAGDYKGYTF,TGTGCCAGCAGCTCCCGGAACAGGGCGGGGGATTATAAGGGCTACACCTTC
NA,TRBJ2-4,NA,TRBV5-1,CASSFSAKNIQYF,TGCGCCAGCAGCTTCTCAGCCAAAAACATTCAGTACTTC
NA,TRBJ2-1,NA,TRBV5-1,CASSFNGGSGNNEQFF,TGCGCCAGCAGCTTCAACGGGGGCAGCGGGAACAATGAGCAGTTCTTC
TRBD1,TRBJ2-7,few,TRBV27,CASSSFRQGSYEQYF,TGTGCCAGCAGTTCGTTCCGACAGGGTTCCTACGAGCAGTACTTC
NA,TRBJ2-5,few,TRBV20-1,CSASRRGPFGETQYF,TGCAGTGCTTCACGCCGGGGCCCTTTTGGAGAGACCCAGTACTTC
TRBD2,TRBJ2-7,NA,TRBV6-5,CASSDGTRRYEQYF,TGTGCCAGCAGTGATGGGACTAGAAGGTACGAGCAGTACTTC
NA,TRBJ1-2,NA,TRBV27,CASREGGAGNYAGYTF,TGTGCCAGCAGAGAGGGGGGGGCAGGGAACTATGCTGGCTACACCTTC